The clone carrying this T cell receptor beta chain was counted a few times. The authors' processing: Reference gene primer amplification gave nucleated cell count estimates. This table comes from immunoSEQ multiplex PCR, and its TCRdb copy is limited to in-frame clones, with some not included. V, J and clone size reflect that table, while D and trimming were determined from the DNA. The top ten clones hold 3% to 4.5% of a sample with over 120,000 clones, 80% of them seen once. The sample comes from a study of blood T cell repertoires in COVID-19. On the study more broadly: The study drew acute and convalescent COVID-19 samples from the United States, Italy and Spain. PBMCs, B-cell-depleted T cells, or T cells were the source of the cDNA or gDNA that made up the material.

V was clipped by 6 bases and J by 1 base, with 9 bases between them. From germline, CDR1 is SNHLY and CDR2 FYNNEI. The CDR3 length is 14 residues. The chain links TRBV2 to TRBJ2-2; D is perhaps TRBD1 (6 bases). The specimen sequenced was peripheral blood. This clonotype was sampled from a man in his 70s who had recovered from COVID-19. CDR3 residues: CASSDRMNTGELFF. CDR3 DNA sequence: TGTGCCAGCAGCGACAGGATGAACACCGGGGAGCTGTTTTTT.